This record covers a single T cell receptor beta chain. These data are taken from a study of blood T cell repertoires in COVID-19. Whole-study context: Sites across the United States, Italy and Spain contributed samples from acute and convalescent COVID-19.

Per germline, CDR1 MNHEY and CDR2 SMNVEV (reference sequence). The CDR3 has 16 amino acids. V shed 4 bases and J 2 bases; nucleotides not matched to a gene: 4. Produced via immunoSEQ multiplex PCR; TCRdb's table is partial and in-frame only. The table records some 24,000 clones, roughly 91% of them present only once. Seattle's cohort entered during active infection and was followed longitudinally. This sequence originates from a man aged 70-80 years with COVID-19, enrolled during active disease. The sequenced sample consisted of peripheral blood. This chain connects TRBV27 to TRBJ1-6; 8 nucleotides match TRBD1. DNA of the CDR3: TGTGCCAGCAGTTCGGACAGGGCCACCTATAATTCACCCCTCCACTTT. This sequence encodes CASSSDRATYNSPLHF.